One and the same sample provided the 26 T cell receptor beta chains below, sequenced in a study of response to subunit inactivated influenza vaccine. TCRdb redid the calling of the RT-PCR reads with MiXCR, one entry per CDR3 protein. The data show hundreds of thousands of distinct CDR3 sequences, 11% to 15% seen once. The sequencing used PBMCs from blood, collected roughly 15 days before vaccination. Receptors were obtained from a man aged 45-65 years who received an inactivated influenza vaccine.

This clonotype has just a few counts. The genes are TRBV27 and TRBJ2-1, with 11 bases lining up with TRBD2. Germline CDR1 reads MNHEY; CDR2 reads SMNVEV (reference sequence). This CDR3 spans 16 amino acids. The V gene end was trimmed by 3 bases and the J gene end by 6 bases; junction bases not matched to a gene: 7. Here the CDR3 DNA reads TGTGCCAGCAGTTTCCTTAGCGGGAGGGCCCTCAATGAGCAGTTCTTC. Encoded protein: CASSFLSGRALNEQFF.

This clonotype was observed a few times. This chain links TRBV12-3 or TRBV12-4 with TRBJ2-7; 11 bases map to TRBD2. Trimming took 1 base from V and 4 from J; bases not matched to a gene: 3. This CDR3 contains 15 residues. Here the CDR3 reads CASSLDSGREYEQYF. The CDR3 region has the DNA TGTGCCAGCAGTTTAGATAGCGGGAGGGAGTACGAGCAGTACTTC.

The CDR3 DNA follows: TGTGCCACCAGTGATTCATCTAGGCGGGCGTCCCCCAATGAGCAGTTCTTC. Residues: CATSDSSRRASPNEQFF. J is TRBJ2-1 and V is TRBV24-1; possible D gene TRBD2, 5 bases. The V gene lost 2 bases and the J gene lost 6 bases, with 19 bases spanning the gap. The CDR3 is 17 amino acids. CDR1 is KGHDR and CDR2 is SFDVKD in the germline V gene.

Here the CDR3 reads CASSSPGGREQYF. Here the CDR3 DNA reads TGTGCCAGCAGCTCCCCCGGGGGTCGCGAGCAGTACTTC. The V and J genes are TRBV11-2 and TRBJ2-7; the D gene is possibly TRBD2 (6 bases). In germline, CDR1 is SGHAT, CDR2 FQNNGV. CDR3 length: 13 amino acids. V was pared by 4 bases and J by 6 bases, with 13 bases between. Using reference TRBV11-2 and TRBJ2-7 for the parts outside the CDR3, the full variable domain is EAGVAQSPRYKIIEKRQSVAFWCNPISGHATLYWYQQILGQGPKLLIQFQNNGVVDDSQLPKDRFSAERLKGVDSTLKIQPAKLEDSAVYLCASSSPGGREQYFGPGTRLTVT.

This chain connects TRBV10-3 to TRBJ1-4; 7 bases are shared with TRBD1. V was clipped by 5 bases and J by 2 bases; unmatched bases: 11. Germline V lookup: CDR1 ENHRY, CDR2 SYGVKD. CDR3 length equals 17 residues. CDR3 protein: CAISRTGDVATNEKLFF. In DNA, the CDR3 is TGTGCCATCAGTCGTACAGGGGACGTCGCGACTAATGAAAAACTGTTTTTT.

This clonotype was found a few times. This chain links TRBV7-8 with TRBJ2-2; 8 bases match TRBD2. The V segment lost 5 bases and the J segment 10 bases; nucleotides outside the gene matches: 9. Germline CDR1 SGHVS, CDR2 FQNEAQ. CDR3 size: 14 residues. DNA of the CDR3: TGTGCCAGCAGCCTGGCGCGGGAGGCGGCGGAGCTGTTTTTT. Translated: CASSLAREAAELFF.

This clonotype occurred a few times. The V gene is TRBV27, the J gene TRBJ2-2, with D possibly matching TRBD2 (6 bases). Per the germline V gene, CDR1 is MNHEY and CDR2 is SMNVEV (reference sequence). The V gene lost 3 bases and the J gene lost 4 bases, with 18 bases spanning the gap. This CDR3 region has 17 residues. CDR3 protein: CASSFKPLALSTGELFF. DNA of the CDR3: TGTGCCAGCAGTTTCAAGCCTCTAGCGCTTTCCACCGGGGAGCTGTTTTTT.

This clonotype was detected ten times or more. The CDR3: CASSQAPAGLNIQYF. CDR3 DNA sequence: TGTGCCAGCAGCCAAGCCCCGGCAGGTTTGAACATTCAGTACTTC. This chain joins TRBV3-1 and TRBJ2-4; no clear D. CDR1 and CDR2 from the germline V gene are LGHDT and YNNKEL (reference sequence). The CDR3 is 15 amino acids. The V end was cut by 1 base, the J end by 7 bases, with 14 bases between.

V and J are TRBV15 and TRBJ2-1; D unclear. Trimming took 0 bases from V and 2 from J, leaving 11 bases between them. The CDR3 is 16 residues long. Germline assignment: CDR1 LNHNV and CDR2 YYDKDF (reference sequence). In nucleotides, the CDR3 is TGTGCCACCAGCAGAGATACGGGTTCCGCCTACAATGAGCAGTTCTTC. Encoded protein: CATSRDTGSAYNEQFF.

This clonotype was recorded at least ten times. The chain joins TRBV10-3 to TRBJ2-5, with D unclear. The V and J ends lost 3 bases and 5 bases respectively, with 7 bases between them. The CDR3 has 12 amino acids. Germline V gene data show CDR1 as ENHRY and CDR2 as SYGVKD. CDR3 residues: CAISDGRETQYF. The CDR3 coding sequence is TGTGCCATCAGTGACGGGCGGGAGACCCAGTACTTC.

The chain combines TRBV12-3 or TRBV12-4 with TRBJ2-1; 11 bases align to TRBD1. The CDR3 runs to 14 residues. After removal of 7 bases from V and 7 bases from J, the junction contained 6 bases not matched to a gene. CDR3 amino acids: CASKGQGARNEQFF. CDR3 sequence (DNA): TGTGCCAGCAAAGGACAGGGGGCGAGGAATGAGCAGTTCTTC.

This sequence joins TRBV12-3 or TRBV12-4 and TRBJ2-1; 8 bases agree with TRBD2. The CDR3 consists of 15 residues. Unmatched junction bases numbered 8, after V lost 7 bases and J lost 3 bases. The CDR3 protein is CASKNIAGNYNEQFF. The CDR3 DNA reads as TGTGCCAGCAAAAATATAGCGGGAAACTACAATGAGCAGTTCTTC.

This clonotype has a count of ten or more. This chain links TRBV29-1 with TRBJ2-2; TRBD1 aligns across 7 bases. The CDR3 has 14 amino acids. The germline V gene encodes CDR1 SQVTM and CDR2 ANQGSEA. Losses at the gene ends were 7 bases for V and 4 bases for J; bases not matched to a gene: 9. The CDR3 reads CSAQGVVSTGELFF. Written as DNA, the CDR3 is TGCAGCGCCCAGGGGGTCGTGAGCACCGGGGAGCTGTTTTTT.

CDR3 nucleotide sequence: TGTGCCAGCAGTGGATCGTTTTCCTACAATGAGCAGTTCTTC. Its protein product is CASSGSFSYNEQFF. This chain uses TRBV4-2 with TRBJ2-1, with D hard to call. The CDR3 extends over 14 amino acids. Deletions cut 6 bases from V and 1 base from J, with 10 bases between. Per germline, CDR1 LGHNA and CDR2 YNFKEQ.

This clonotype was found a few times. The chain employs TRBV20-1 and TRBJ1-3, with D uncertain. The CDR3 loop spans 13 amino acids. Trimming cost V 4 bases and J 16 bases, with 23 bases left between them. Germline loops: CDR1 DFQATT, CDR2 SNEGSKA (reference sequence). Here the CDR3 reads CSAKAGGLGKVYF. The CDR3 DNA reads TGCAGTGCTAAGGCAGGAGGTCTCGGAAAAGTGTATTTT.

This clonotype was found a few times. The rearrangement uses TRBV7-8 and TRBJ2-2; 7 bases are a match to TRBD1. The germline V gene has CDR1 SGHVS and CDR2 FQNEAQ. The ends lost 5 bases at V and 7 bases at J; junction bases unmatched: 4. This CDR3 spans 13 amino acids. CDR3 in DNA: TGTGCCAGCAGCCGAACAGGGGTCGGGGAGCTGTTTTTT. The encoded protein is CASSRTGVGELFF. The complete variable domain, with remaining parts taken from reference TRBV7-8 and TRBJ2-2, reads GAGVSQSPRYKVAKRGQDVALRCDPISGHVSLFWYQQALGQGPEFLTYFQNEAQLDKSGLPSDRFFAERPEGSVSTLKIQRTQQEDSAVYLCASSRTGVGELFFGEGSRLTVL.

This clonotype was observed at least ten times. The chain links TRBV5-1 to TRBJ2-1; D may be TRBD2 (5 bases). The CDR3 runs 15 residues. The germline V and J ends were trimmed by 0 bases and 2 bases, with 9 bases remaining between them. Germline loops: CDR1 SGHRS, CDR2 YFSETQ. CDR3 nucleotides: TGCGCCAGCAGCTTGGCCGGGGTAACCTACAATGAGCAGTTCTTC. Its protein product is CASSLAGVTYNEQFF.

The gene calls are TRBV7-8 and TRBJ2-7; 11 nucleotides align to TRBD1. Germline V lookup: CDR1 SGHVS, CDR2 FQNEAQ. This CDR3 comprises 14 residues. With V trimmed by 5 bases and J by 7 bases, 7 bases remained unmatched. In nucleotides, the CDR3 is TGTGCCAGCAGCCATGAGGACAGGGGGCGGGAGCAGTACTTC. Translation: CASSHEDRGREQYF.

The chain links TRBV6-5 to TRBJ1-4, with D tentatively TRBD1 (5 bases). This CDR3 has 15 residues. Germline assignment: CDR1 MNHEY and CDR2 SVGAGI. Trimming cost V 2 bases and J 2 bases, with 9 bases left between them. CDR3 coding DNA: TGTGCCAGCAGTTACGAGGGGACCACTAATGAAAAACTGTTTTTT. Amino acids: CASSYEGTTNEKLFF.

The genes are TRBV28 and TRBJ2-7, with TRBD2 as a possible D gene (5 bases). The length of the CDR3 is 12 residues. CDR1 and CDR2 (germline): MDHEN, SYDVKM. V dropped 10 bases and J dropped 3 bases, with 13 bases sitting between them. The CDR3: CATLTGFYEQYF. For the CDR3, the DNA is TGTGCCACCCTGACGGGGTTCTACGAGCAGTACTTC.

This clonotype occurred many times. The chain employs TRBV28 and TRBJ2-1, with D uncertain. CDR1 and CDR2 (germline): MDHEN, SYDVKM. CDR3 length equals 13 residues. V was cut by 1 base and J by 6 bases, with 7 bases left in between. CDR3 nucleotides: TGTGCCAGCAGTTTATATTTTCCCAATGAGCAGTTCTTC. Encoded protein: CASSLYFPNEQFF. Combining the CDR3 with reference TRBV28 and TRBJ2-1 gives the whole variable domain DVKVTQSSRYLVKRTGEKVFLECVQDMDHENMFWYRQDPGLGLRLIYFSYDVKMKEKGDIPEGYSVSREKKERFSLILESASTNQTSMYLCASSLYFPNEQFFGPGTRLTVL.

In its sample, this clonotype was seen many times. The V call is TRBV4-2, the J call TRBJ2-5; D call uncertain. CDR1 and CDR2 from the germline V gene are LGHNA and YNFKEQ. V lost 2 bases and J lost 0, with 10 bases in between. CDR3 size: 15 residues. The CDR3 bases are TGTGCCAGCAGCCAAAGGGTTGGGTACCAAGAGACCCAGTACTTC. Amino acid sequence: CASSQRVGYQETQYF.

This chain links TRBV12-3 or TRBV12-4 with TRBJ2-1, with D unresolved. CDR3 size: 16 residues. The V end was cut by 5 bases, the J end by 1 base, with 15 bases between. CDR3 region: CASSPPGGVSYNEQFF. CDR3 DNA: TGTGCCAGCAGTCCACCCGGTGGGGTGTCCTACAATGAGCAGTTCTTC.

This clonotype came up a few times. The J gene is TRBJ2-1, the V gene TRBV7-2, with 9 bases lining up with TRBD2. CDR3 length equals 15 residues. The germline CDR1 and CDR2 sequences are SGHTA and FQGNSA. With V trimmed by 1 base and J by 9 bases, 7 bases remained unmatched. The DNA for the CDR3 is TGTGCCAGCAGCTTAGTTGGCGGGAGGGCCGGTGAGCAGTTCTTC. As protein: CASSLVGGRAGEQFF.

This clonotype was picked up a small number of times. CDR3 in amino acids: CASSPGQYHSGANVLTF. The CDR3 nucleotides read TGTGCCAGCAGCCCGGGACAGTACCACTCTGGGGCCAACGTCCTGACTTTC. V and J are TRBV27 and TRBJ2-6, with 7 bases fitting TRBD1. The CDR3 loop spans 17 amino acids. Germline V gives CDR1 MNHEY, CDR2 SMNVEV (reference sequence). Germline trimming cut 6 bases from V and 0 bases from J; bases unmatched to any gene: 8.

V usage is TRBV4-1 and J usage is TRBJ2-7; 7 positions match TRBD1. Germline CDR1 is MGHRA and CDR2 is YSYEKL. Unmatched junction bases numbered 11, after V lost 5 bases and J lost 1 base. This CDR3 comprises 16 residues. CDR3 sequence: CASSSSPGQLSYEQYF. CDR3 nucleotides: TGCGCCAGCAGCTCTTCTCCGGGACAGCTGTCCTACGAGCAGTACTTC.